Following are 17 T cell receptor beta chains from one sample sequenced in a study of shared clonotypes between healthy human individuals. The table came from immunoSEQ multiplex PCR; TCRdb's copy has only in-frame clones and leaves some out. This sample has 450,000 to 600,000 clones; 70% to 85% occur once, and the top ten carry 12%. The sequenced sample was PBMCs. Receptor source: a middle-aged woman in good health. Some clones in this sample may be carry-over from other donors' samples.

This chain uses TRBV30 with TRBJ2-3, with 8 bases fitting TRBD2. V dropped 3 bases and J dropped 6; count of bases not matched to a gene: 23. The germline V gene encodes CDR1 GTSNPN and CDR2 SVGIG (reference sequence). This CDR3 has 19 residues. CDR3 loop: CAWSQVTPGRTSRRDTQYF. The CDR3 DNA reads TGTGCCTGGAGCCAGGTAACTCCCGGTCGGACTAGCCGGCGTGATACGCAGTATTTT.

Of note for this clone: Since a far larger clone is one base different, this is likely a read error. The genes are TRBV6-5 and TRBJ1-5; TRBD1 is a possible D gene (5 bases). Germline assignment: CDR1 MNHEY and CDR2 SVGAGI. The CDR3 is 14 residues long. CDR3 residues: CANSYGTENQPQHF. As DNA, the CDR3 is TGTGCCAACAGTTACGGGACGGAGAATCAGCCCCAGCATTTT.

This rearrangement joins TRBV10-3 to TRBJ2-7, with unresolved D. The CDR3 consists of 12 residues. Germline CDR1 is ENHRY and CDR2 is SYGVKD. V lost 1 base, J lost 7 bases, and 8 bases lay in between. The CDR3, as DNA: TGTGCCATCAGTGAGTTGGGGTTGGAGCAGTACTTC. Amino acids: CAISELGLEQYF.

The chain is built from TRBV29-1 and TRBJ2-1; D is perhaps TRBD1 (6 bases). Trimming cost V 4 bases and J 6 bases, with 16 bases left between them. In germline, CDR1 is SQVTM, CDR2 ANQGSEA. The CDR3 length is 14 residues. This CDR3 is CSVAHRASLNEQFF. Here the CDR3 DNA reads TGCAGCGTTGCGCACAGGGCATCCCTCAATGAGCAGTTCTTC.

The genes are TRBV2 and TRBJ2-7; 10 bases are a match to TRBD1. Trimming at V came to 7 bases and at J to 6 bases, leaving 6 bases not matched to a gene. The germline V gene encodes CDR1 SNHLY and CDR2 FYNNEI. The CDR3 spans 13 residues. CDR3 sequence reads: CASTLGTGVEQYF. In DNA form, the CDR3 reads TGTGCCAGCACCCTGGGGACAGGGGTCGAGCAGTACTTC.

The chain is built from TRBV5-4 and TRBJ2-2; D may be TRBD2 (5 bases). Germline loops: CDR1 SGHNT, CDR2 YYREEE (reference sequence). CDR3 length: 16 residues. Trimming removed 1 base from V and 1 base from J, with 11 bases in between. The CDR3 reads CASSLKISVNTGELFF. CDR3 coding DNA: TGTGCCAGCAGCTTGAAGATTAGCGTGAACACCGGGGAGCTGTTTTTT.

This chain uses TRBV28 with TRBJ1-4; D is unresolved. Germline V CDR1 and CDR2: MDHEN, SYDVKM. The CDR3 loop spans 15 amino acids. V was cut by 5 bases and J by 0 bases, with 10 bases left in between. Here the CDR3 reads CASSPPTATNEKLFF. The CDR3 nucleotides read TGTGCCAGCAGTCCTCCGACGGCAACTAATGAAAAACTGTTTTTT.

V and J are TRBV2 and TRBJ2-5; 7 nucleotides line up with TRBD1. Germline CDR1 SNHLY, CDR2 FYNNEI. CDR3 length equals 15 residues. The ends lost 1 base at V and 6 bases at J; junction bases unmatched: 8. The CDR3 region is CASSEDAGTEQTQYF. CDR3 in DNA: TGTGCCAGCAGTGAAGATGCTGGGACAGAGCAGACCCAGTACTTC.

The chain employs TRBV5-1 and TRBJ1-1; no firm D call. The CDR3 covers 14 residues. CDR1 SGHRS and CDR2 YFSETQ come from the germline V gene. The V and J ends lost 0 bases and 4 bases respectively, with 10 bases between them. The CDR3 spells CASSLVVASTEAFF. In DNA, the CDR3 is TGCGCCAGCAGCTTGGTGGTGGCAAGCACTGAAGCTTTCTTT. The full variable domain, with the rest looked up from reference TRBV5-1 and TRBJ1-1, is KAGVTQTPRYLIKTRGQQVTLSCSPISGHRSVSWYQQTPGQGLQFLFEYFSETQRNKGNFPGRFSGRQFSNSRSEMNVSTLELGDSALYLCASSLVVASTEAFFGQGTRLTVV.

The chain uses TRBV28 and TRBJ2-3, with 12 positions matching TRBD2. Germline lookup yields CDR1 MDHEN and CDR2 SYDVKM. CDR3 size: 13 residues. The ends lost 8 bases at V and 6 bases at J; junction bases unmatched: 3. The CDR3 region is CASETSGSDTQYF. CDR3 nucleotides: TGTGCCAGCGAGACTAGCGGGAGCGATACGCAGTATTTT.

The V gene is TRBV6-5, the J gene TRBJ2-2, with TRBD2 matching 7 bases. V gave up 6 bases and J gave up 5 bases; unmatched junction bases: 3. CDR3 length equals 13 residues. Germline values: CDR1 MNHEY, CDR2 SVGAGI. The CDR3 region is CASRRTRTGELFF. Here the CDR3 DNA reads TGTGCCAGCAGAAGGACTAGGACCGGGGAGCTGTTTTTT.

The genes are TRBV28 and TRBJ2-6; no reliable D call. CDR3 length: 12 amino acids. V gave up 6 bases and J gave up 4 bases, with 4 bases separating them. The V gene's germline CDR1 is MDHEN and CDR2 SYDVKM. The CDR3, as DNA: TGTGCCAGCAGCTCAGGGGCCAACGTCCTGACTTTC. As protein: CASSSGANVLTF.

The V and J genes are TRBV27 and TRBJ1-1; the D gene is possibly TRBD1 (5 bases). V gave up 8 bases and J gave up 7 bases, with 20 bases separating them. The CDR3 loop spans 14 amino acids. Germline V gives CDR1 MNHEY, CDR2 SMNVEV (reference sequence). CDR3 coding DNA: TGTGCCAGCTGGGCCGGGACGGGAAACGGTGAAGCTTTCTTT. Translation gives CASWAGTGNGEAFF.

The V call is TRBV7-8, the J call TRBJ2-7; no definite D call. V was pared by 2 bases and J by 2 bases, with 10 bases between. The CDR3 runs 14 residues. Germline loops: CDR1 SGHVS, CDR2 FQNEAQ. The CDR3 region is CASSLSGGAYEQYF. In DNA, the CDR3 is TGTGCCAGCAGCTTATCTGGCGGAGCCTACGAGCAGTACTTC.

The chain carries TRBV19 and TRBJ1-5; no firm D call. This CDR3 spans 14 amino acids. V dropped 5 bases and J dropped 2 bases, with 10 bases sitting between them. The germline V gene encodes CDR1 LNHDA and CDR2 SQIVND (reference sequence). Written as DNA, the CDR3 is TGTGCCAGTAGTGGTTCAAGGGGCAATCAGCCCCAGCATTTT. Translated, it gives CASSGSRGNQPQHF.

This chain links TRBV5-1 with TRBJ2-1; 8 nucleotides match TRBD1. The CDR3 loop spans 15 amino acids. Germline CDR1 is SGHRS and CDR2 is YFSETQ. V was pared by 4 bases and J by 3 bases, with 6 bases of the junction left unmatched. The CDR3 region has the DNA TGCGCCAGCAGCCCCACAGGGGGTCTCTACAATGAGCAGTTCTTC. It is translated as CASSPTGGLYNEQFF.

The chain combines TRBV5-1 with TRBJ2-7, with D tentatively TRBD2 (5 bases). CDR3 length: 13 amino acids. Germline V gene data show CDR1 as SGHRS and CDR2 as YFSETQ. V was trimmed by 0 bases and J by 6 bases, leaving 10 bases between them. This chain's CDR3 is CASSLEAASEQYF. The CDR3 DNA is TGCGCCAGCAGCTTGGAAGCGGCCAGCGAGCAGTACTTC.